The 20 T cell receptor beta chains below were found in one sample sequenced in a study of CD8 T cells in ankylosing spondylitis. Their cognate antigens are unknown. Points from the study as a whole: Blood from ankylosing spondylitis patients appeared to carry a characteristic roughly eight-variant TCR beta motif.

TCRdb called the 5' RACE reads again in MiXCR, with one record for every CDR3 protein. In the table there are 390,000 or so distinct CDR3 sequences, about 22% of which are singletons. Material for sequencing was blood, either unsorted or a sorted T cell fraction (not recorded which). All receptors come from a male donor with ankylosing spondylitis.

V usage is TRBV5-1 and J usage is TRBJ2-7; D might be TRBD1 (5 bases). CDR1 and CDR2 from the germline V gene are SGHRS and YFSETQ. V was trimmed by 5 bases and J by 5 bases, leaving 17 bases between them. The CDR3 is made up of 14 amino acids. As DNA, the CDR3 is TGCGCCAGCAGTCCCCAGGGCATCGTAGACGAGCAGTACTTC. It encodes CASSPQGIVDEQYF.

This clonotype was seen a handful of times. CDR3 sequence reads: CASRPGRNTYEQYF. The CDR3 region has the DNA TGCGCCAGCAGGCCGGGACGCAACACCTACGAGCAGTACTTC. The rearrangement links TRBV5-1 to TRBJ2-7; D may correspond to TRBD1 or TRBD2 (5 bases each). This CDR3 contains 14 residues. Germline V gene sequence: CDR1 SGHRS, CDR2 YFSETQ. V gave up 5 bases and J gave up 2 bases, with 14 bases separating them. Full variable domain (remainder filled in from reference TRBV5-1 and TRBJ2-7): KAGVTQTPRYLIKTRGQQVTLSCSPISGHRSVSWYQQTPGQGLQFLFEYFSETQRNKGNFPGRFSGRQFSNSRSEMNVSTLELGDSALYLCASRPGRNTYEQYFGPGTRLTVT.

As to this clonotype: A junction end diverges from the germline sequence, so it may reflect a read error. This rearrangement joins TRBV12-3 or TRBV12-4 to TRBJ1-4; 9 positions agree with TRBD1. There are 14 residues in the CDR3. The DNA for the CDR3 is TGTGCCAGCAGCCGCACAGGGGGCGATGAAAAACTGTCTTTT. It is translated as CASSRTGGDEKLSF.

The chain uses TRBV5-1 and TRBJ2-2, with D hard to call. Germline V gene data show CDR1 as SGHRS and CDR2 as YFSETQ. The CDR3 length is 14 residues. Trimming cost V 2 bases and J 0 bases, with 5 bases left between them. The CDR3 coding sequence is TGCGCCAGCAGCTTCAATGCGAACACCGGGGAGCTGTTTTTT. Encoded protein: CASSFNANTGELFF.

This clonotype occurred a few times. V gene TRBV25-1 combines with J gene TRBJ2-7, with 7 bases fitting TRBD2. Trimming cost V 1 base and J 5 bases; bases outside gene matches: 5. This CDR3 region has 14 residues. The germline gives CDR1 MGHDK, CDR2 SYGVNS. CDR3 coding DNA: TGTGCCAGCAGTGAATGGGGGGGTAGGGACGAGCAGTACTTC. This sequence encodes CASSEWGGRDEQYF.

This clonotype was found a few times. CDR3 region: CASRTGLANTGELFF. Written as DNA, the CDR3 is TGTGCCAGCAGGACAGGGCTTGCGAACACCGGGGAGCTGTTTTTT. The chain joins TRBV25-1 to TRBJ2-2; the match to TRBD1 covers 7 bases. In germline, CDR1 is MGHDK, CDR2 SYGVNS. The length of the CDR3 is 15 residues. V lost 6 bases and J lost 0; bases outside the gene matches: 4. The whole variable domain, remainder taken from reference TRBV25-1 and TRBJ2-2, is EADIYQTPRYLVIGTGKKITLECSQTMGHDKMYWYQQDPGMELHLIHYSYGVNSTEKGDLSSESTVSRIRTEHFPLTLESARPSHTSQYLCASRTGLANTGELFFGEGSRLTVL.

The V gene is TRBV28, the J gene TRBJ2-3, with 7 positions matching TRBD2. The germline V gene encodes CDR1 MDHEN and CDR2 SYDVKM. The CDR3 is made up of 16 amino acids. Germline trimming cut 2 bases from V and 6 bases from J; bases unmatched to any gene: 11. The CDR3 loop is CASSLARLAVKDTQYF. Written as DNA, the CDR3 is TGTGCCAGCAGTTTAGCCCGGCTAGCGGTCAAGGATACGCAGTATTTT.

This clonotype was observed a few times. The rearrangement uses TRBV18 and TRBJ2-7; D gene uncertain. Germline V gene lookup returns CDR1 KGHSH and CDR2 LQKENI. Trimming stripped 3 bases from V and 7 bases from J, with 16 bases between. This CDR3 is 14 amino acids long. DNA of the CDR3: TGTGCCAGCTCACCGGCCTCCCGGTTGGGGGAGCAGTACTTC. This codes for CASSPASRLGEQYF.

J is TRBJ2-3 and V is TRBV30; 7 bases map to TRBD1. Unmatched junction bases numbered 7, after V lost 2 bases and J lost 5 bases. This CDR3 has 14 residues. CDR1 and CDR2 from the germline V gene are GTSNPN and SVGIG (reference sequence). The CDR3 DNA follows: TGTGCCTGGAGTCTTGGGCAGGGGGTAGATACGCAGTATTTT. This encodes CAWSLGQGVDTQYF.

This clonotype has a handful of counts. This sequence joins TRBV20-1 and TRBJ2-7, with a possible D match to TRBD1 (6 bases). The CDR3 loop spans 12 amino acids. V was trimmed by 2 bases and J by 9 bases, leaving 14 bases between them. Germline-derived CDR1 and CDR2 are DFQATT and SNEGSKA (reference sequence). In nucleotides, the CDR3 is TGCAGTGCTAGATCTCAGGGGCTGGGGCAGTACTTC. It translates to CSARSQGLGQYF.

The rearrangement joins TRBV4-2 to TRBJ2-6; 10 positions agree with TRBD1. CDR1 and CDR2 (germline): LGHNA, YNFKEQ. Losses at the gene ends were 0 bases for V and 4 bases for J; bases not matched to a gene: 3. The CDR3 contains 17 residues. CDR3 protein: CASSQETGGGGANVLTF. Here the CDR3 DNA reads TGTGCCAGCAGCCAAGAGACAGGGGGCGGGGGGGCCAACGTCCTGACTTTC.

CDR3 in DNA: TGTGCCAGCAGTTATTTTGGCGGTGAGCAGTTCTTC. It translates to CASSYFGGEQFF. The V gene is TRBV6-5, the J gene TRBJ2-1; D ambiguous. Between the trimmed V and J ends, which lost 3 bases and 9 bases, there was a span of 9 bases. Germline lookup yields CDR1 MNHEY and CDR2 SVGAGI. This CDR3 comprises 12 residues.

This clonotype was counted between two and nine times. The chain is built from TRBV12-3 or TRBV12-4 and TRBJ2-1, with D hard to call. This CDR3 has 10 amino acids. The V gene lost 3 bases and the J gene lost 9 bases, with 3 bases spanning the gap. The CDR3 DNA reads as TGTGCCAGCAGTTTCAGTGAGCAGTTCTTC. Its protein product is CASSFSEQFF.

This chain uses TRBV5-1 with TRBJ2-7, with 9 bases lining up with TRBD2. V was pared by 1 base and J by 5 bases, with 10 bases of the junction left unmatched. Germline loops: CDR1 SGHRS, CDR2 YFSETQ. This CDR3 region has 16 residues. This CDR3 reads CASSLNLAGPFDEQYF. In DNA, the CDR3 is TGCGCCAGCAGCTTGAATCTAGCGGGACCTTTTGACGAGCAGTACTTC.

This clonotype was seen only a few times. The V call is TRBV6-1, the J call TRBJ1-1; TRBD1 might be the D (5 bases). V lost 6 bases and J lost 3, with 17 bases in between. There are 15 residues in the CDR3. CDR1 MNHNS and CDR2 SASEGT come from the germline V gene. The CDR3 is CASRGQGGRDTEAFF. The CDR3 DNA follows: TGTGCCAGCAGAGGGCAGGGAGGGCGAGACACTGAAGCTTTCTTT.

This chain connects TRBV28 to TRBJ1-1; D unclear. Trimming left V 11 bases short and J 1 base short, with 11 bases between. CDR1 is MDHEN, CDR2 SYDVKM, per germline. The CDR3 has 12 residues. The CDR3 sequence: CAGNTANTEAFF. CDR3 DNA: TGTGCCGGCAACACAGCGAACACTGAAGCTTTCTTT.

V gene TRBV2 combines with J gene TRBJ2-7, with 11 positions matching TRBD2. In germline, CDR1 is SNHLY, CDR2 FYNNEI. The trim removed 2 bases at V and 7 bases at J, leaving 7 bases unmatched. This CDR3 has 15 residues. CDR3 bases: TGTGCCAGCAGTGAACGGCTGAGGACTAGCGGGGAGCAGTACTTC. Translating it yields CASSERLRTSGEQYF.

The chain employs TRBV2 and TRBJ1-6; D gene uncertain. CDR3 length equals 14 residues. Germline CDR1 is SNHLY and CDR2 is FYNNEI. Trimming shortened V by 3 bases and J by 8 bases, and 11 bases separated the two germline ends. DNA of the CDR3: TGTGCCAGCAGTGATCTTCGCACCTATTCACCCCTCCACTTT. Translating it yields CASSDLRTYSPLHF. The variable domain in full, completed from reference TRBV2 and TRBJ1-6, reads EPEVTQTPSHQVTQMGQEVILRCVPISNHLYFYWYRQILGQKVEFLVSFYNNEISEKSEIFDDQFSVERPDGSNFTLKIRSTKLEDSAMYFCASSDLRTYSPLHFGNGTRLTVT.

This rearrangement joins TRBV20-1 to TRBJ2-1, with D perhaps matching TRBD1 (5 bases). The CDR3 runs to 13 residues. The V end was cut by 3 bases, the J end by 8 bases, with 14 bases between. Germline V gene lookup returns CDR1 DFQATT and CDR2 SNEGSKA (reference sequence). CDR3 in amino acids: CSASGQGRDEQFF. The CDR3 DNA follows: TGCAGTGCTAGCGGTCAGGGTAGGGATGAGCAGTTCTTC.

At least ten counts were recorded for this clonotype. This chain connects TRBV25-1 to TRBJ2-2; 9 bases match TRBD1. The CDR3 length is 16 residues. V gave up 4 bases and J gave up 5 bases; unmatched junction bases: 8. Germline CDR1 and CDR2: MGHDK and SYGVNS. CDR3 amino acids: CASSAYRGQLTGELFF. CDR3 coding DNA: TGTGCCAGCAGTGCTTACAGGGGGCAGTTAACCGGGGAGCTGTTTTTT.